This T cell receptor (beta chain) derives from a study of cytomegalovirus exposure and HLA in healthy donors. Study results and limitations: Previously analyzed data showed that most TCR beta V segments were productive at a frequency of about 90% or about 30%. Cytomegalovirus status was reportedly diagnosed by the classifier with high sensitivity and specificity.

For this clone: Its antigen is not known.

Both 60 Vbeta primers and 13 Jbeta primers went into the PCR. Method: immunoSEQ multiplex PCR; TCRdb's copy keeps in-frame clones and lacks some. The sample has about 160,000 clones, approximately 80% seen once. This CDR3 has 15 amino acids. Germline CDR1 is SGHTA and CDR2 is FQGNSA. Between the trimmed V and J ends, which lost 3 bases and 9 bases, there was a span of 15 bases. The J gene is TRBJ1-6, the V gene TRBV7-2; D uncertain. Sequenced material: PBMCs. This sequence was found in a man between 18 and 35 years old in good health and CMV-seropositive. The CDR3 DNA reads TGTGCCAGCAGCTTTAGTGGCGGTATCGGTTCACCCCTCCACTTT. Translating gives CASSFSGGIGSPLHF.